This passage covers 14 T cell receptor beta chains from one sample sequenced in a study of T cells after yellow fever vaccination. TCRdb re-called the 5' RACE reads through MiXCR, storing one row per CDR3 protein. The sample shows over 300,000 distinct CDR3 sequences, 3.6% of them seen only once. Sequenced here: PBMCs, sampled on the day of the yellow fever booster vaccination. These TCRs come from a man aged 18 to 30 who received the YFV17D yellow fever vaccine.

This sequence joins TRBV7-9 and TRBJ2-1, with D perhaps matching TRBD1 or TRBD2 (5 bases each). This CDR3 has 17 amino acids. The V gene lost 5 bases and the J gene lost 1 base, with 18 bases spanning the gap. Germline CDR1 and CDR2: SEHNR and FQNEAQ (reference sequence). In DNA form, the CDR3 reads TGTGCCAGCAGCGGAGAGGGGTTGGTAAGGTCCTACAATGAGCAGTTCTTC. It codes for CASSGEGLVRSYNEQFF.

This clonotype has more than one count but fewer than ten. V usage is TRBV5-1 and J usage is TRBJ1-4; tentative D call: TRBD1 (5 bases). V was cut by 2 bases and J by 0 bases, with 8 bases left in between. The length of the CDR3 is 15 residues. Germline CDR1 is SGHRS and CDR2 is YFSETQ. The CDR3 DNA reads TGCGCCAGCAGCTTCGACAGCTCAACTAATGAAAAACTGTTTTTT. Its translation: CASSFDSSTNEKLFF. The full variable domain, completed using reference TRBV5-1 and TRBJ1-4, is KAGVTQTPRYLIKTRGQQVTLSCSPISGHRSVSWYQQTPGQGLQFLFEYFSETQRNKGNFPGRFSGRQFSNSRSEMNVSTLELGDSALYLCASSFDSSTNEKLFFGSGTQLSVL.

This clonotype was seen a few times. The chain uses TRBV10-3 and TRBJ1-1, with no clear D. Germline CDR1 reads ENHRY; CDR2 reads SYGVKD. This CDR3 has 14 residues. V lost 4 bases and J 0 bases, leaving 9 bases between the germline ends. The DNA of the CDR3 is TGTGCCATCAGTGGGACCGTCATGAACACTGAAGCTTTCTTT. Protein product: CAISGTVMNTEAFF.

This clonotype was seen repeatedly, ten times or more. A junction boundary mismatches the germline segment, possibly from a read error. The chain has TRBV18 and TRBJ1-1; 10 bases fit TRBD1. The CDR3 has 13 residues. The germline V gene has CDR1 KGHSH and CDR2 LQKENI. This CDR3 reads CANSGQGDTEAFF. CDR3 sequence (DNA): TGTGCCAACTCAGGACAGGGGGATACTGAAGCTTTCTTT.

The V gene is TRBV5-1, the J gene TRBJ2-3; 9 bases are a match to TRBD1. Germline V CDR1 and CDR2: SGHRS, YFSETQ. V lost 6 bases, J lost 3 bases, and 5 bases stayed unmatched. The CDR3 covers 14 residues. CDR3 sequence: CASTPGTGTDTQYF. Written as DNA, the CDR3 is TGCGCCAGCACCCCCGGGACAGGGACAGATACGCAGTATTTT.

This clonotype was counted many times. This sequence joins TRBV3-1 and TRBJ1-1, with D unresolved. From germline, CDR1 is LGHDT and CDR2 YNNKEL (reference sequence). The CDR3 is 12 residues long. Trimming left V 4 bases short and J 0 bases short, with 3 bases between. The CDR3 DNA reads as TGTGCCAGCAGCCGACTGAACACTGAAGCTTTCTTT. Translating gives CASSRLNTEAFF.

This clonotype was found many times. The V and J genes are TRBV12-3 or TRBV12-4 and TRBJ2-7; maybe TRBD1 (5 bases). Trimming removed 3 bases from V and 6 bases from J, with 12 bases in between. This CDR3 region has 13 residues. The CDR3 spells CASSFRDYFEQYF. CDR3 DNA: TGTGCCAGCAGTTTCAGGGATTATTTCGAGCAGTACTTC.

This clonotype was counted at least ten times. This chain joins TRBV7-3 and TRBJ2-2, with unresolved D. Trimming removed 6 bases at V and 7 bases at J, with 12 bases between. Germline V gene data show CDR1 as SGHTA and CDR2 as FQGTGA. The CDR3 runs to 13 residues. For the CDR3, the DNA is TGTGCCAGCAGTAAGAGCTCTCTCGGGGAGCTGTTTTTT. This codes for CASSKSSLGELFF.

This clonotype has just a few counts. V gene TRBV5-1 combines with J gene TRBJ1-2; 9 positions match TRBD1. V was clipped by 8 bases and J by 3 bases; unmatched bases: 8. CDR3 length: 14 amino acids. Germline CDR1 is SGHRS and CDR2 is YFSETQ. CDR3 residues: CASRRQGEDYGYTF. Written as DNA, the CDR3 is TGCGCCAGTCGGAGACAGGGGGAAGACTATGGCTACACCTTC. Full variable domain (missing parts from reference TRBV5-1 and TRBJ1-2): KAGVTQTPRYLIKTRGQQVTLSCSPISGHRSVSWYQQTPGQGLQFLFEYFSETQRNKGNFPGRFSGRQFSNSRSEMNVSTLELGDSALYLCASRRQGEDYGYTFGSGTRLTVV.

This clonotype was picked up a small number of times. This sequence joins TRBV5-6 and TRBJ2-1, with D possibly being TRBD1 or TRBD2 (7 bases each). From germline, CDR1 is SGHDT and CDR2 YYEEEE. Trimming removed 4 bases at V and 14 bases at J, with 16 bases between. The CDR3 extends over 12 amino acids. The CDR3 loop is CASSRWGGGEFF. In nucleotides, the CDR3 is TGTGCCAGCAGCCGGTGGGGAGGGGGCGAGTTCTTC.

This clonotype was detected only a few times. The chain couples TRBV20-1 to TRBJ1-2, with D possibly being TRBD1 (6 bases). Germline V gene lookup returns CDR1 DFQATT and CDR2 SNEGSKA (reference sequence). The CDR3 is 12 amino acids. The V end was cut by 6 bases, the J end by 8 bases, with 16 bases between. Written as DNA, the CDR3 is TGCAGTGCAGCTCCAGGGGCCTGGGGCTACACCTTC. Encoded protein: CSAAPGAWGYTF.

The chain joins TRBV3-1 to TRBJ2-6; D unclear. CDR1 is LGHDT, CDR2 YNNKEL, per germline (reference sequence). The CDR3 sequence is 13 residues long. V was cut by 10 bases and J by 0 bases, with 7 bases left in between. The CDR3 region has the DNA TGTGCCACCCGACTCTCTGGGGCCAACGTCCTGACTTTC. Translation: CATRLSGANVLTF.

Many counts were recorded for this clonotype. The chain links TRBV12-3 or TRBV12-4 to TRBJ1-1; D ambiguous. This CDR3 is 14 amino acids long. Trimming removed 8 bases from V and 0 bases from J, with 13 bases in between. In DNA, the CDR3 is TGTGCCAGCCAAGAACAGATCCTGAACACTGAAGCTTTCTTT. This translates into CASQEQILNTEAFF.

This clonotype turned up a few times. The chain uses TRBV5-1 and TRBJ1-1; TRBD1 matches 8 bases. CDR3 length: 14 residues. Germline CDR1 and CDR2: SGHRS and YFSETQ. The V gene end was trimmed by 4 bases and the J gene end by 4 bases; junction bases not matched to a gene: 6. The CDR3 sequence: CASSGGQGVTEAFF. The CDR3, as DNA: TGCGCCAGCAGCGGAGGACAGGGAGTCACTGAAGCTTTCTTT.